This T cell receptor beta chain derives from a study of blood T cell repertoires in COVID-19. As for the study in general: There were acute and convalescent COVID-19 samples, and they came from the United States, Italy and Spain. In each case, the material was cDNA or gDNA derived from T cells, B-cell-depleted T cells, or PBMCs.

CDR1 and CDR2 (germline): MRHNA, SNTAGT. CDR3 length equals 14 residues. J gave up 3 bases and V 6 bases, and 7 bases lay outside the gene matches. Original processing methods: Cell counts per sample came from amplifying reference gene primers. Assay used: immunoSEQ multiplex PCR; TCRdb lists only in-frame clones, some missing. The DNA gave D and trimming, while V, J and clone size come from that table. This table has approximately 220,000 clones, approximately 81% appearing once. This TCR derives from a woman of 80 years or more with acute or convalescent COVID-19. The rearrangement joins TRBV6-4 to TRBJ1-1; TRBD1 matches 7 bases. Specimen: peripheral blood. CDR3 sequence (DNA): TGTGCCAGCAGCAGACAGGGCCTGGACACTGAAGCTTTCTTT. It yields the protein CASSRQGLDTEAFF.